This T cell receptor (beta chain) was identified in a study of somatic mutations in cytotoxic T cells in rheumatoid arthritis. Method: immunoSEQ multiplex PCR; TCRdb's copy keeps in-frame clones and lacks some. The table has 27,000 or so clones, around nine tenths seen once. A word on this clone: Antigen: not known.

Deletions cut 5 bases from V and 0 bases from J, with 16 bases between. Germline values: CDR1 SGHTA, CDR2 FQGNSA. The CDR3 is 16 residues long. General observations from the study: Within 8 of 65 patients, the single biggest CD8+ clone made up more than 20% of CD8+ cells.

The sample was CD8+ T cells sorted from blood. The TCR comes from an adult with rheumatoid arthritis. This chain connects TRBV7-2 to TRBJ2-5; perhaps TRBD1 as D (8 bases). CDR3: CASSLLQGGYQETQYF. DNA for the CDR3: TGTGCCAGCAGCCTCCTACAGGGGGGGTACCAAGAGACCCAGTACTTC. Full variable domain (outside the CDR3, taken from reference TRBV7-2 and TRBJ2-5): GAGVSQSPSNKVTEKGKDVELRCDPISGHTALYWYRQSLGQGLEFLIYFQGNSAPDKSGLPSDRFSAERTGGSVSTLTIQRTQQEDSAVYLCASSLLQGGYQETQYFGPGTRLLVL.